The source of this T cell receptor (beta chain) is a study of blood T cell repertoires in COVID-19. Study at large: Italy, Spain and the United States were the sources of the convalescent and acute COVID-19 samples. T cells, B-cell-depleted T cells, or PBMCs provided the cDNA or gDNA that served as material.

This CDR3 comprises 12 residues. The germline V gene has CDR1 SNHLY and CDR2 FYNNEI. V was clipped by 8 bases and J by 4 bases, with 6 bases between them. Assay used: immunoSEQ multiplex PCR; TCRdb lists only in-frame clones, some missing. The sample shows about 84,000 clones, around nine tenths of them seen only once. This TCR came from an elderly man with active or convalescent COVID-19. The chain joins TRBV2 to TRBJ1-6; D uncertain. The sequencing sample was made of peripheral blood. CDR3 nucleotide sequence: TGTGCCAGCGCCCAGTATAATTCACCCCTCCACTTT. It encodes CASAQYNSPLHF.